This TCR beta chain was recorded in a study of PD-L1 blockade in urothelial cancer. Whole-study results and caveats: Pretreatment peripheral blood TCR clonality that fell below the median predicted better survival among the patients studied.

With respect to this clone: Its antigen is not identified.

The repertoire was sequenced with immunoSEQ multiplex PCR; TCRdb's copy has only in-frame clones and lacks some. The repertoire holds over 75,000 clones, with 85% as singletons. The sample's time point: pretreatment peripheral blood. The CDR3 consists of 14 residues. Trimming removed 0 bases from V and 7 bases from J, with 12 bases in between. Germline V CDR1 and CDR2: SEHNR, FQNEAQ (reference sequence). The V and J genes are TRBV7-9 and TRBJ1-2; D is ambiguous. This material consisted of PBMCs, taken around atezolizumab (anti-PD-L1) treatment. This receptor was obtained from a man in his fifties or sixties with urothelial cancer. The CDR3 DNA is TGTGCCAGCAGCTTAGCGAGCCAGGTGGTTGGCTACACCTTC. The encoded protein is CASSLASQVVGYTF.